This T cell receptor (beta chain) was sequenced during a study of OX40 agonist ivuxolimab in advanced cancers. The germline gives CDR1 SEHNR, CDR2 FQNEAQ (reference sequence). There are 15 residues in the CDR3. V was clipped by 1 base and J by 4 bases, with 13 bases between them. Generated by immunoSEQ multiplex PCR, the TCRdb table keeps only in-frame clones and is missing some. This sample yields more than 50,000 clones, of which about 86% are seen a single time; 12% belongs to the top ten. The clonotype originates from an adult with an advanced solid tumor such as melanoma, head and neck, liver or kidney cancer. The source material was CD4+ or CD8+ T cells sorted from blood, sampled in a trial of the OX40 agonist ivuxolimab. This rearrangement joins TRBV7-9 to TRBJ1-1; D gene uncertain. The CDR3 spells CASSLGSQSFTEAFF. The CDR3 DNA follows: TGTGCCAGCAGCTTAGGTTCCCAGTCTTTCACTGAAGCTTTCTTT.